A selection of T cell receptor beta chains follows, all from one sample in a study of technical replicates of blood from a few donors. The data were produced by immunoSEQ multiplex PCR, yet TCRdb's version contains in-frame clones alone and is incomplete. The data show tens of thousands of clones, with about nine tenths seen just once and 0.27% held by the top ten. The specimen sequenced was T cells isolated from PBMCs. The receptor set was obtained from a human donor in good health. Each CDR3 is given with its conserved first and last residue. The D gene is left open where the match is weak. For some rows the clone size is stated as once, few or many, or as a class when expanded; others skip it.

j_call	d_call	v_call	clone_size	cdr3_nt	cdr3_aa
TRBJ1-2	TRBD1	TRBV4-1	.	TGCGCCAGCAGCCAAGATTCAGGGGGCATGAGTGGCTACACCTTC	CASSQDSGGMSGYTF
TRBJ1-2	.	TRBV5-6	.	TGTGCCAGCAGCTTGTCCACGGATACCGGGACAAGCGGCTACACCTTC	CASSLSTDTGTSGYTF
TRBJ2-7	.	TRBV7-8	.	TGTGCCAGCATCCAACGGGGGAGATTCGGCGAGCAGTACTTC	CASIQRGRFGEQYF
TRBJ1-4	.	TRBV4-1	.	TGCGCCAGCAGCCCCCGGCAGGGCGTAGGTGAAAAACTGTTTTTT	CASSPRQGVGEKLFF
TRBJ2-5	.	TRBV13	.	TGTGCCAGCAGCTTAGGGGGGCGGCCTCAGGAGACCCAGTACTTC	CASSLGGRPQETQYF
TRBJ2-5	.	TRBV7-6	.	TGTGCCAGCAGCCCTACTAGCTTCGGAGAGACCCAGTACTTC	CASSPTSFGETQYF
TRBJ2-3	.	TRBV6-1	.	TGTGCCAGCACAGTGGAGGCAGATACGCAGTATTTT	CASTVEADTQYF
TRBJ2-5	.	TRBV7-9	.	TGTGCCAGCAGCTCTTTTGAGGGCCAGGGGGAGACCCAGTACTTC	CASSSFEGQGETQYF
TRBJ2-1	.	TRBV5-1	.	TGCGCCAGCAGCTTAGAGGGCGCCCGTAGTAATGAGCAGTTCTTC	CASSLEGARSNEQFF
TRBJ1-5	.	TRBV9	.	TGTGCCAGCAGCGTACACAGGGAGAGTAATCAGCCCCAGCATTTT	CASSVHRESNQPQHF
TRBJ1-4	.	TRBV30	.	TGTGCCTGGAGTTTTGGGCCTAATGAAAAACTGTTTTTT	CAWSFGPNEKLFF
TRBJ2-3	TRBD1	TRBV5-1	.	TGCGCCAGCAGCTTGGCCGGGACAGGGACAGATACGCAGTATTTT	CASSLAGTGTDTQYF
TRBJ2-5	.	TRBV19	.	TGTGCCAGTAGTTATTGGTACAGAGAGGGAGAGACCCAGTACTTC	CASSYWYREGETQYF
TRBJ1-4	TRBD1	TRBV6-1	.	TGTGCCAGCAGTGGACCGGGACAGGGAGCAACTAATGAAAAACTGTTTTTT	CASSGPGQGATNEKLFF
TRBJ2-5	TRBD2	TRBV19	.	TGTGCCAGTAGTATCCGGGAGGCGGCTCAAGAGACCCAGTACTTC	CASSIREAAQETQYF
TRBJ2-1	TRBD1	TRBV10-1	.	TGCGCCAGCAGTGAGGATCAGCCGGGACAGGGCCTCAATGAGCAGTTCTTC	CASSEDQPGQGLNEQFF
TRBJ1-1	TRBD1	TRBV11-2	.	TGTGCCAGCAGCGACAGACAGGGGATGAACACTGAAGCTTTCTTT	CASSDRQGMNTEAFF
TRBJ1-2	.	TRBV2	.	TGTGCCAGCAGTGTAGAGAACCATGGCTACACCTTC	CASSVENHGYTF
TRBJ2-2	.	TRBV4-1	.	TGCGCCAGCAGCCAAGTAGGGGGTCGGGAGCTGTTTTTT	CASSQVGGRELFF
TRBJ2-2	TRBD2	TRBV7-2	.	TGTGCCAGCAGCTCTGCTAGCGGGAATTTCCCCGGGGAGCTGTTTTTT	CASSSASGNFPGELFF
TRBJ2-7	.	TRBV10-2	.	TGCGCCAGCAGTCCGTTGAGCAACTACGAGCAGTACTTC	CASSPLSNYEQYF
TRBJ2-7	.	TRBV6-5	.	TGTGCCAGCAGACCGTCCCGGGACTTGGGGTTTTGGTCGTACTTC	CASRPSRDLGFWSYF
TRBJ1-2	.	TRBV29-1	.	TGCAGCGTTGGACAGTCCAACTATGGCTACACCTTC	CSVGQSNYGYTF
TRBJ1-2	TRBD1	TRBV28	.	TGTGCCAGCAGTTTGGATCGGGACAGCCTCTATGGCTACACCTTC	CASSLDRDSLYGYTF
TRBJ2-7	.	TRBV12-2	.	TGTGCAAGTCGCTTAGACTCTACAGGGTTGAAGCCGTACGAGCAGTACTTC	CASRLDSTGLKPYEQYF
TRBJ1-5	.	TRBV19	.	TGTGCCAGTAGTATAGATCGACAGCTGGAGCCCCAGCATTTT	CASSIDRQLEPQHF
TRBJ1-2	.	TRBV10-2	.	TGCGCCAGCGCGGGGGGCCGAAGTGGCTACACCTTC	CASAGGRSGYTF
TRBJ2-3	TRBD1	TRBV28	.	TGTGCCAGCAGTATACAGGGGGCGAGCACAGATACGCAGTATTTT	CASSIQGASTDTQYF
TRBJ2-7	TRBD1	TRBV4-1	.	TGCGCCAGCCAGCCAGGGACAGGATTGGGCTACGAGCAGTACTTC	CASQPGTGLGYEQYF
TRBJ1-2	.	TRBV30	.	TGTGCCTGGAGTTGGGCCTATGGCTACACCTTC	CAWSWAYGYTF
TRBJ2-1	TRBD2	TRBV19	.	TGTGCCAGTAGTATAGCAGCGGGGGCTTACAATGAGCAGTTCTTC	CASSIAAGAYNEQFF
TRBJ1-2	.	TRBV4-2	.	TGTGCCAGCAGCCCCGACAGGCTTTCTAACTATGGCTACACCTTC	CASSPDRLSNYGYTF
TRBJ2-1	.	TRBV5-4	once	TGTGCCAGCAGGGAGCGACTAGAAAGGGGCAATGAGCAGTTCTTC	CASRERLERGNEQFF
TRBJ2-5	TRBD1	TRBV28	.	TGTGCCAGCAGTTTATTAGGGACAGGGGGCTGGGAGACCCAGTACTTC	CASSLLGTGGWETQYF
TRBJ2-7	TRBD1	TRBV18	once	TGTGCCAGCTCTCGAGGGGGACAGGGTACCTACGAGCAGTACTTC	CASSRGGQGTYEQYF
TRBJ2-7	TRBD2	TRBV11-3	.	TGTGCCAGCACCCCCGCGGGACTAGCTTCATCGTTCGCCTACGAGCAGTACTTC	CASTPAGLASSFAYEQYF
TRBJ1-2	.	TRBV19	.	TGTGCCAGTAGTCTGGACAGTAACTATGGCTACACCTTC	CASSLDSNYGYTF
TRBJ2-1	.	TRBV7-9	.	TGTGCCAGCAGCTTAGGGGGGCGGGAGCAGTTCTTC	CASSLGGREQFF
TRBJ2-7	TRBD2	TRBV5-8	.	TGTGCCAGCCATAAACTCGGGACTAGCAGTTACGAGCAGTACTTC	CASHKLGTSSYEQYF
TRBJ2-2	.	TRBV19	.	TGTGCCAGTAGGGCAGGTATGAACACCGGGGAGCTGTTTTTT	CASRAGMNTGELFF
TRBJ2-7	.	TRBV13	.	TGTGCCAGCAGCTTAGGCCTCGGGACACAAACCTACGAGCAGTACTTC	CASSLGLGTQTYEQYF
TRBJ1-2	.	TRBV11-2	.	TGTGCCAGCAGCTTGGGGGGAAACTATGGCTACACCTTC	CASSLGGNYGYTF
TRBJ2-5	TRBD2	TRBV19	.	TGTGCCACAGGACTAGCGGGAGTAGAGACCCAGTACTTC	CATGLAGVETQYF
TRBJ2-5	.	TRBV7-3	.	TGTGCCAGCAGCTCTACCCCCCTTAGTAACACCCAGTACTTC	CASSSTPLSNTQYF
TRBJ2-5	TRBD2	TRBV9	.	TGTGCCAGCAGTAACAGGACTAGCGGGCTTGAAGAGACCCAGTACTTC	CASSNRTSGLEETQYF